One sample yielded the 28 T cell receptor beta chains listed below, sequenced in a study of T cells after posttransplantation cyclophosphamide. The method was immunoSEQ multiplex PCR; TCRdb's version includes in-frame clones alone and lacks a portion of them. The sample contains under 45,000 clones, none occurring once; 4.5% lies in the top ten. What was sequenced was PBMCs. The receptors stem from a woman between 50 and 59 years old in good health and a related stem cell transplant donor.

There are many counts of this clone. This chain connects TRBV18 to TRBJ1-2; D is ambiguous. Looked up from germline, CDR1 is KGHSH and CDR2 is LQKENI. V lost 2 bases to trimming and J lost 8 bases, with 12 bases between them. CDR3 length: 13 amino acids. CDR3: CASSPGTRYGYTF. The DNA for the CDR3 is TGTGCCAGCTCACCAGGCACCCGTTACGGCTACACCTTC.

This clone was detected ten times or more. The chain carries TRBV10-3 and TRBJ1-1, with TRBD1 matching 10 bases. Per the germline V gene, CDR1 is ENHRY and CDR2 is SYGVKD. This CDR3 is built from 13 residues. V was clipped by 10 bases and J by 4 bases; unmatched bases: 6. Here the CDR3 DNA reads TGTGCCACGACAGGGGGCGTTCTCACTGAAGCTTTCTTT. This codes for CATTGGVLTEAFF.

This clone was found many times. The CDR3 region has the DNA TGTGCCAGCAGCGGCGGGACAGTCCAGCAGGGGAATGGCTACACCTTC. This translates into CASSGGTVQQGNGYTF. The chain employs TRBV5-4 and TRBJ1-2; 7 nucleotides align to TRBD1. The CDR3 runs 16 residues. J lost 6 bases, V lost 4 bases, and 15 bases had no gene match. Germline CDR1 is SGHNT and CDR2 is YYREEE (reference sequence).

This clone has ten or more counts. Sequence at one end of the junction differs from germline and may be a read error. This chain uses TRBV7-7 with TRBJ1-5; no reliable D call. The germline gives CDR1 SSHAT, CDR2 FNYEAQ (reference sequence). The CDR3 totals 13 residues. CDR3 sequence: CASSSLAGQPQHF. DNA of the CDR3: TGTGCTAGCAGTTCCCTTGCGGGTCAGCCCCAGCATTTT.

This clone was recorded many times. The rearrangement links TRBV7-2 to TRBJ1-1; unclear D gene. Trimming left V 3 bases short and J 0 bases short, with 8 bases between. The V gene's germline CDR1 is SGHTA and CDR2 FQGNSA. The CDR3 contains 14 residues. CDR3 bases: TGTGCCAGCAGCTTTGACACCTTGAACACTGAAGCTTTCTTT. Protein: CASSFDTLNTEAFF.

This clone was observed a few times. This sequence joins TRBV7-2 and TRBJ1-1, with D unresolved. Germline loops: CDR1 SGHTA, CDR2 FQGNSA. This CDR3 contains 13 residues. V lost 4 bases and J 10 bases, leaving 16 bases between the germline ends. The CDR3 spells CASSSYGEAGAFF. The CDR3 DNA sequence: TGTGCCAGCAGCTCTTACGGGGAGGCGGGAGCTTTCTTT.

This clone was picked up many times. The V call is TRBV6-1, the J call TRBJ2-3; a possible D gene is TRBD2 (6 bases). V was pared by 7 bases and J by 12 bases, with 14 bases between. Germline V lookup: CDR1 MNHNS, CDR2 SASEGT. The CDR3 runs to 11 residues. CDR3: CASKNRDSQYF. The DNA for the CDR3 is TGTGCCAGCAAAAACCGGGACTCCCAGTATTTT.

Many counts were recorded for this clone. The chain couples TRBV27 to TRBJ1-2; a weak D match, TRBD1 (6 bases). Germline V CDR1 and CDR2: MNHEY, SMNVEV (reference sequence). This CDR3 is 14 amino acids long. The V and J ends lost 3 bases and 7 bases respectively, with 15 bases between them. The CDR3 region has the DNA TGTGCCAGCAGTTTGAGAGCGGGAGGGGGTGGCTACACCTTC. Translation: CASSLRAGGGGYTF.

This clone has ten or more counts. The genes are TRBV11-2 and TRBJ1-1; TRBD1 is a possible D gene (5 bases). V was pared by 2 bases and J by 3 bases, with 10 bases between. CDR1 is SGHAT and CDR2 is FQNNGV in the germline V gene. The CDR3 is 14 residues long. The CDR3 sequence is CASSLQGRDTEAFF. The CDR3 bases are TGTGCCAGCAGCTTACAGGGCCGAGACACTGAAGCTTTCTTT.

In its sample, this clone was seen many times. The rearrangement joins TRBV28 to TRBJ2-7; D might be TRBD1 (6 bases). Germline values: CDR1 MDHEN, CDR2 SYDVKM. The CDR3 spans 14 residues. V was cut by 4 bases and J by 1 base, with 11 bases left in between. CDR3 nucleotide sequence: TGTGCCAGCAGTTGGACAGTCAGTTCCTACGAGCAGTACTTC. It is translated as CASSWTVSSYEQYF.

This clone has ten or more counts. The rearrangement uses TRBV9 and TRBJ1-4, with 8 positions matching TRBD1. The CDR3 runs 15 residues. Losses at the gene ends were 3 bases for V and 3 bases for J; bases not matched to a gene: 4. Germline V CDR1 and CDR2: SGDLS, YYNGEE. CDR3 sequence (DNA): TGTGCCAGCAGCGCGACAGGGGACGCTAATGAAAAACTGTTTTTT. This sequence encodes CASSATGDANEKLFF.

This clone occurred many times. J is TRBJ1-6 and V is TRBV28, with 11 bases that match TRBD1. The CDR3 length is 19 residues. Germline-derived CDR1 and CDR2 are MDHEN and SYDVKM. V trimming: 4 bases; J trimming: 0 bases; junction bases outside the gene matches: 8. CDR3 amino acids: CASSSLSGQGGSYNSPLHF. CDR3 nucleotide sequence: TGTGCCAGCAGTTCTTTGTCGGGACAGGGGGGCTCCTATAATTCACCCCTCCACTTT.

This clone occurred many times. This rearrangement joins TRBV30 to TRBJ1-6; tentatively, D is TRBD1 (5 bases). The length of the CDR3 is 15 residues. V was pared by 1 base and J by 6 bases, with 13 bases between. Germline lookup yields CDR1 GTSNPN and CDR2 SVGIG (reference sequence). CDR3 in DNA: TGTGCCTGGAGTGATACTAGGGGAGGTAATTCACCCCTCCACTTT. As protein: CAWSDTRGGNSPLHF. Together with reference TRBV30 and TRBJ1-6, the CDR3 gives the full variable domain: SQTIHQWPATLVQPVGSPLSLECTVEGTSNPNLYWYRQAAGRGLQLLFYSVGIGQISSEVPQNLSASRPQDRQFILSSKKLLLSDSGFYLCAWSDTRGGNSPLHFGNGTRLTVT.

This clone was recorded many times. The rearrangement joins TRBV12-5 to TRBJ2-4; TRBD1 aligns across 8 bases. This CDR3 has 15 residues. Germline CDR1 and CDR2: LGHNT and FRNRAP. The J segment lost 8 bases and the V segment lost 2 bases, leaving 8 bases of the junction unmatched. CDR3 coding DNA: TGTGCTAGTGGTTTGATTCGACAGGGGAAGGACATTCAGTACTTC. The encoded protein is CASGLIRQGKDIQYF.

The table lists this clone with many counts. V gene TRBV30 combines with J gene TRBJ1-2, with 7 bases fitting TRBD1. The CDR3 length is 13 residues. From germline, CDR1 is GTSNPN and CDR2 SVGIG (reference sequence). J was trimmed by 4 bases and V by 5 bases; bases with no gene match: 7. CDR3 DNA sequence: TGTGCCTGGGGGGGACAGATGATCTATGGCTACACCTTC. Translated, it gives CAWGGQMIYGYTF.

This clone was counted ten times or more. The rearrangement uses TRBV5-1 and TRBJ2-1; possible D gene TRBD2, 6 bases. Germline V lookup: CDR1 SGHRS, CDR2 YFSETQ. This CDR3 has 16 amino acids. Trimming stripped 3 bases from V and 0 bases from J, with 13 bases between. The CDR3 sequence: CASSSAGGASYNEQFF. The CDR3 bases are TGCGCCAGCAGCTCCGCTGGCGGGGCCTCCTACAATGAGCAGTTCTTC.

This clone was counted many times. This chain links TRBV2 with TRBJ1-1; D may be TRBD1 (5 bases). Deletions cut 5 bases from V and 3 bases from J, with 10 bases between. Germline CDR1 and CDR2: SNHLY and FYNNEI. This CDR3 has 13 amino acids. The CDR3 protein is CASSSGGYTEAFF. CDR3 DNA: TGTGCCAGCAGTTCGGGGGGGTACACTGAAGCTTTCTTT.

This clone showed up many times. The rearrangement uses TRBV2 and TRBJ2-4; D not certain. The CDR3 runs to 14 residues. Trimming removed 6 bases from V and 9 bases from J, with 18 bases in between. Germline-derived CDR1 and CDR2 are SNHLY and FYNNEI. CDR3 protein: CASSGSKLSIIQYF. CDR3 DNA: TGTGCCAGCAGCGGTTCCAAGTTATCTATCATTCAGTACTTC.

This clone was recorded at least ten times. The chain carries TRBV28 and TRBJ2-7; 10 bases fit TRBD2. The germline V gene encodes CDR1 MDHEN and CDR2 SYDVKM. J lost 1 base, V lost 6 bases, and 3 bases had no gene match. The CDR3 is 14 residues long. Here the CDR3 reads CASRELAGSYEQYF. CDR3 sequence (DNA): TGTGCCAGCAGGGAACTAGCGGGGTCCTACGAGCAGTACTTC.

This clone was counted ten times or more. CDR3 in DNA: TGTGCCAGCAGCTTATTGGGGGGGGACTGGGGCTACACCTTC. Translating it yields CASSLLGGDWGYTF. The chain combines TRBV11-2 with TRBJ1-2; weak D call: TRBD1 (5 bases). V shed 2 bases and J shed 8 bases, with 15 bases lying between them. This CDR3 region has 14 residues. Germline-derived CDR1 and CDR2 are SGHAT and FQNNGV.

This clone has ten or more counts. The chain carries TRBV25-1 and TRBJ2-6, with D possibly being TRBD2 (6 bases). Trimming removed 1 base from V and 2 bases from J, with 9 bases in between. CDR3 size: 16 residues. Germline CDR1 is MGHDK and CDR2 is SYGVNS. The CDR3 sequence: CASSELGGTGANVLTF. CDR3 nucleotide sequence: TGTGCCAGCAGTGAATTAGGAGGGACTGGGGCCAACGTCCTGACTTTC.

This clone was seen ten or more times. This chain links TRBV6-6 with TRBJ1-2; no reliable D call. Germline V gives CDR1 MNHNY, CDR2 SVGAGI (reference sequence). The length of the CDR3 is 13 residues. Trimming removed 5 bases at V and 8 bases at J, with 15 bases between. In nucleotides, the CDR3 is TGTGCCAGCAGTAACACCGGCGGTTCGGGCTACACCTTC. Protein product: CASSNTGGSGYTF.

This clone was seen repeatedly, ten times or more. The V gene is TRBV7-2, the J gene TRBJ2-7; a weak D match, TRBD2 (5 bases). The CDR3 is 13 amino acids. V lost 5 bases and J lost 7, with 15 bases in between. Per germline, CDR1 SGHTA and CDR2 FQGNSA. The CDR3 nucleotides are TGTGCCAGCAGCCTCGGAGGAGACCGGGAGCAGTACTTC. Amino acid sequence: CASSLGGDREQYF. The whole variable domain, filled in from reference TRBV7-2 and TRBJ2-7, reads GAGVSQSPSNKVTEKGKDVELRCDPISGHTALYWYRQSLGQGLEFLIYFQGNSAPDKSGLPSDRFSAERTGGSVSTLTIQRTQQEDSAVYLCASSLGGDREQYFGPGTRLTVT.

This clone was seen many times. The chain is built from TRBV6-5 and TRBJ1-2; 7 bases are a match to TRBD1. The CDR3 spans 14 residues. CDR1 MNHEY and CDR2 SVGAGI come from the germline V gene. V was clipped by 4 bases and J by 2 bases; unmatched bases: 4. The DNA of the CDR3 is TGTGCCAGCAGTTTGGACAGGAGCAACTATGGCTACACCTTC. It specifies CASSLDRSNYGYTF.

There are many counts of this clone. The gene calls are TRBV6-1 and TRBJ2-3; D perhaps matches TRBD1 (5 bases). In germline, CDR1 is MNHNS, CDR2 SASEGT. V gave up 3 bases and J gave up 11 bases, with 21 bases separating them. The CDR3 totals 15 residues. DNA of the CDR3: TGTGCCAGCAGTGATTATCGTATAGGGGCCCGTTGGCAGTATTTT. It translates to CASSDYRIGARWQYF.

This clone was seen ten or more times. The chain is built from TRBV5-1 and TRBJ2-3; no reliable D call. The CDR3 totals 14 residues. With 2 bases removed from V and 5 bases from J, the gap between germline ends came to 12 bases. Germline CDR1 is SGHRS and CDR2 is YFSETQ. This CDR3 reads CASSFSEAKDTQYF. The CDR3 DNA follows: TGCGCCAGCAGCTTTAGTGAGGCGAAAGATACGCAGTATTTT.

This clone was found many times. The CDR3 loop reads CASDKGSSGNTIYF. DNA for the CDR3: TGTGCCAGCGATAAAGGGAGCTCTGGAAACACCATATATTTT. The genes are TRBV28 and TRBJ1-3, with D unclear. The CDR3 contains 14 residues. Germline V gene sequence: CDR1 MDHEN, CDR2 SYDVKM. The V end was cut by 8 bases, the J end by 0 bases, with 11 bases between.

This clone was recorded at least ten times. The genes are TRBV2 and TRBJ1-2; 8 bases fit TRBD1. CDR1 and CDR2 (germline): SNHLY, FYNNEI. The CDR3 runs to 17 residues. Trimming at V came to 1 base and at J to 2 bases, leaving 9 bases not matched to a gene. In DNA, the CDR3 is TGTGCCAGCAGTGAAGGGACAGGGCTATCCTCCAACTATGGCTACACCTTC. As protein: CASSEGTGLSSNYGYTF. The full variable domain, in which reference TRBV2 and TRBJ1-2 provide the parts outside the CDR3, is EPEVTQTPSHQVTQMGQEVILRCVPISNHLYFYWYRQILGQKVEFLVSFYNNEISEKSEIFDDQFSVERPDGSNFTLKIRSTKLEDSAMYFCASSEGTGLSSNYGYTFGSGTRLTVV.